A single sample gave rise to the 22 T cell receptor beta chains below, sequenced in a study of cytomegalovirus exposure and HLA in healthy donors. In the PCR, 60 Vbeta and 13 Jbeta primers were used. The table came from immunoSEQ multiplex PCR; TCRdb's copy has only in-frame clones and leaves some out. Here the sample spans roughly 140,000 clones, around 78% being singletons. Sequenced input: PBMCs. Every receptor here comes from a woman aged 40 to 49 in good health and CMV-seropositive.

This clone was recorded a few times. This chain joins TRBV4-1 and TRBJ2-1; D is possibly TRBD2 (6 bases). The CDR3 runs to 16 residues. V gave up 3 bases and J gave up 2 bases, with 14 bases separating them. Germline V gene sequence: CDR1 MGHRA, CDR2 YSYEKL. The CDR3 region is CASSHAGLLTYNEQFF. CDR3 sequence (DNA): TGCGCCAGCAGCCACGCGGGACTCTTGACCTACAATGAGCAGTTCTTC.

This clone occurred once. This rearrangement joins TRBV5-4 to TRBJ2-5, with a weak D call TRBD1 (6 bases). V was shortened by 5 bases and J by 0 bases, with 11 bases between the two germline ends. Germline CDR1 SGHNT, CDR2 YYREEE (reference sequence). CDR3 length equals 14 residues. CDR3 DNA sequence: TGTGCCAGCAGTTTTACAGGGTACCAAGAGACCCAGTACTTC. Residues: CASSFTGYQETQYF.

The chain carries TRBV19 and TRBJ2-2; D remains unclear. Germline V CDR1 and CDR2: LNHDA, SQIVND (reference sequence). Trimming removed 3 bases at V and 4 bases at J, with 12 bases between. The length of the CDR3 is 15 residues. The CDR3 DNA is TGTGCCAGTAGTATCCCAGGTCATTCCACCGGGGAGCTGTTTTTT. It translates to CASSIPGHSTGELFF.

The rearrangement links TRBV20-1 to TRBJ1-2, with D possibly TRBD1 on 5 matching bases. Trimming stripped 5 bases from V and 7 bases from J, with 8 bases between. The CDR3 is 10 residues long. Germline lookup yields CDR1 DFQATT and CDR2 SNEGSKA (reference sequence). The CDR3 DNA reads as TGCAGTGCTCTGGGGGGTGGCTACACCTTC. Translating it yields CSALGGGYTF.

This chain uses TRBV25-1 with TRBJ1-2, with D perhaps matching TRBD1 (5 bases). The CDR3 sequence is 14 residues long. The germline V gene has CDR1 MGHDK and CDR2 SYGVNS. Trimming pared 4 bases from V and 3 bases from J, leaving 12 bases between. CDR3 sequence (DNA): TGTGCCAGCAGTGCTAGGGGCCTCCACTATGGCTACACCTTC. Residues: CASSARGLHYGYTF.

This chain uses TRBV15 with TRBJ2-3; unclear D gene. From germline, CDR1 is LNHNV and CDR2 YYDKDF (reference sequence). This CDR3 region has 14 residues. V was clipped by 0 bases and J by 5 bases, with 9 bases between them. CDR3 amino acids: CATSRDLKRDTQYF. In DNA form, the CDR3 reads TGTGCCACCAGCAGAGATCTCAAGAGAGATACGCAGTATTTT.

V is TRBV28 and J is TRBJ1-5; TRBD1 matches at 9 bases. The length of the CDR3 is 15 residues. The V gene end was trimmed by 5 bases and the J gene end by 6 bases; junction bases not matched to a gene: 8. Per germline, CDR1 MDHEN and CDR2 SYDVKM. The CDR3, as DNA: TGTGCCAGCAGTAAGGACAGGGGAGGAGGTCAGCCCCAGCATTTT. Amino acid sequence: CASSKDRGGGQPQHF.

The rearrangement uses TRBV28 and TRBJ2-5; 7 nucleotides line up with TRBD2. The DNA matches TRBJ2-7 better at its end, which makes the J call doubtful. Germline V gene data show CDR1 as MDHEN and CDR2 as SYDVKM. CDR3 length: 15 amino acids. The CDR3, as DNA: TGTGCCAGCAGTTCCCCCGTCGGGACTATAGACGAGCAGTACTTC. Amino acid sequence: CASSSPVGTIDEQYF.

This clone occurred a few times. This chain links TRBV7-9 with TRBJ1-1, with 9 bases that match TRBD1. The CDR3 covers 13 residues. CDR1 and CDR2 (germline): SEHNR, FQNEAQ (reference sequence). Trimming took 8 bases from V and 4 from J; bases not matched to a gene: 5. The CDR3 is CASGTGGITEAFF. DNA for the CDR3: TGTGCCAGCGGAACAGGGGGCATCACTGAAGCTTTCTTT.

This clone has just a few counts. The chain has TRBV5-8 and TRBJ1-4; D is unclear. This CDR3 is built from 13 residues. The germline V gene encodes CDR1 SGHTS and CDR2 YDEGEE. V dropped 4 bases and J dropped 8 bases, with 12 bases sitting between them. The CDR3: CASSPASMEKLFF. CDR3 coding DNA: TGTGCCAGCAGCCCCGCGAGCATGGAAAAACTGTTTTTT.

The CDR3 sequence: CATSREGGANEKLFF. CDR3 nucleotide sequence: TGTGCCACCAGCAGAGAGGGAGGAGCTAATGAAAAACTGTTTTTT. This rearrangement joins TRBV15 to TRBJ1-4; D is undetermined. The CDR3 has 15 amino acids. Per germline, CDR1 LNHNV and CDR2 YYDKDF (reference sequence). The germline V and J ends were trimmed by 0 bases and 3 bases, with 8 bases remaining between them.

The CDR3 sequence is CATSRDQAGYGYTF. The CDR3 coding sequence is TGTGCCACCAGCAGAGATCAGGCGGGTTATGGCTACACCTTC. V gene TRBV15 combines with J gene TRBJ1-2; D is uncertain. CDR3 length: 14 residues. The germline V gene encodes CDR1 LNHNV and CDR2 YYDKDF (reference sequence). Trimming left V 0 bases short and J 5 bases short, with 10 bases between.

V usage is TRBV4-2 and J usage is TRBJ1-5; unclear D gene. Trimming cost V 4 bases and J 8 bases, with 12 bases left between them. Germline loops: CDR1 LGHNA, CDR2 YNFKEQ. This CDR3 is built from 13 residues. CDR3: CASSPGWGEPQHF. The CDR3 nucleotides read TGTGCCAGCAGCCCAGGTTGGGGAGAGCCCCAGCATTTT.

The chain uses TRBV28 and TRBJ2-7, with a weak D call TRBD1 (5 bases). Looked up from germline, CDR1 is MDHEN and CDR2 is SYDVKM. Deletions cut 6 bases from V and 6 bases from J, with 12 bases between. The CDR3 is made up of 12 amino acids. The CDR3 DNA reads TGTGCCAGCAGCCCGCAGGGATTCGAGCAGTACTTC. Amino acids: CASSPQGFEQYF.

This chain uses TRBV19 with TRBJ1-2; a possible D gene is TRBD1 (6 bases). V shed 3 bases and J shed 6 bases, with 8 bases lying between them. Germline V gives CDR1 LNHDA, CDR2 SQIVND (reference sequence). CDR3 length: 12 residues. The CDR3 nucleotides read TGTGCCAGTAGTATCCCAGGGGATGGCTACACCTTC. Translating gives CASSIPGDGYTF.

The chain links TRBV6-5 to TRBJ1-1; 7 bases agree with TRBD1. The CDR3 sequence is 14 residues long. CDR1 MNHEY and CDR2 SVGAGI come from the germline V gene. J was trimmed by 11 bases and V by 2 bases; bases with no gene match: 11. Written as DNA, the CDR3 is TGTGCCAGCAGTTACCCGGACAGGCGGGCGGCCGCTTTCTTT. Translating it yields CASSYPDRRAAAFF.

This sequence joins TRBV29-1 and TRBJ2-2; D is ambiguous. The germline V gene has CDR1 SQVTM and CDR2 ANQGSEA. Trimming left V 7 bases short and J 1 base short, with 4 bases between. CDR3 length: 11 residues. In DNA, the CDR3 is TGCAGCGCAGGGAACACCGGGGAGCTGTTTTTT. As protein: CSAGNTGELFF.

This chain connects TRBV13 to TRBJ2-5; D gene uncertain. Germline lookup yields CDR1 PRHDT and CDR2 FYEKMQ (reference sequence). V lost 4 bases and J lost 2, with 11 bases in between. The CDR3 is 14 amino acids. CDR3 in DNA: TGTGCCAGCAGCTCGAGAATGACACAAGAGACCCAGTACTTC. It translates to CASSSRMTQETQYF. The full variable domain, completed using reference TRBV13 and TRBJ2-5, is AAGVIQSPRHLIKEKRETATLKCYPIPRHDTVYWYQQGPGQDPQFLISFYEKMQSDKGSIPDRFSAQQFSDYHSELNMSSLELGDSALYFCASSSRMTQETQYFGPGTRLLVL.

The CDR3 loop reads CASSLGRAEYEQYF. CDR3 sequence (DNA): TGTGCCAGCAGCCTCGGGAGGGCCGAGTACGAGCAGTACTTC. This chain links TRBV28 with TRBJ2-7; 8 positions agree with TRBD2. The CDR3 spans 14 residues. Germline V gene lookup returns CDR1 MDHEN and CDR2 SYDVKM. V dropped 6 bases and J dropped 4; count of bases not matched to a gene: 8.

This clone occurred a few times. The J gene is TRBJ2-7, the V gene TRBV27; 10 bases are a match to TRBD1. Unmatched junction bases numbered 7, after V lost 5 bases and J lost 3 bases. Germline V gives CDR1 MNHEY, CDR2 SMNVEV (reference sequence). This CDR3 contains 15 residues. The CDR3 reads CASSEPGQGIYEQYF. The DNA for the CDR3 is TGTGCCAGCAGTGAGCCGGGACAGGGGATCTACGAGCAGTACTTC.

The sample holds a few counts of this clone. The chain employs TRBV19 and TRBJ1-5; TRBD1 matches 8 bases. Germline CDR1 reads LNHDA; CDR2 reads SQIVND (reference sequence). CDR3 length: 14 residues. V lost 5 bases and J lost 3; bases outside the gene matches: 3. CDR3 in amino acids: CASSRTGNNQPQHF. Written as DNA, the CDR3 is TGTGCCAGTAGTCGGACAGGGAACAATCAGCCCCAGCATTTT.

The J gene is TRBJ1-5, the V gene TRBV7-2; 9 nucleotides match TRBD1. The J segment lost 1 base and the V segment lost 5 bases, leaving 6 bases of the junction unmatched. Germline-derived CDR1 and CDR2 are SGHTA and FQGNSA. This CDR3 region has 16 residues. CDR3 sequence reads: CASSLTGTGSNQPQHF. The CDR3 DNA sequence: TGTGCCAGCAGCCTTACCGGGACAGGGAGCAATCAGCCCCAGCATTTT.